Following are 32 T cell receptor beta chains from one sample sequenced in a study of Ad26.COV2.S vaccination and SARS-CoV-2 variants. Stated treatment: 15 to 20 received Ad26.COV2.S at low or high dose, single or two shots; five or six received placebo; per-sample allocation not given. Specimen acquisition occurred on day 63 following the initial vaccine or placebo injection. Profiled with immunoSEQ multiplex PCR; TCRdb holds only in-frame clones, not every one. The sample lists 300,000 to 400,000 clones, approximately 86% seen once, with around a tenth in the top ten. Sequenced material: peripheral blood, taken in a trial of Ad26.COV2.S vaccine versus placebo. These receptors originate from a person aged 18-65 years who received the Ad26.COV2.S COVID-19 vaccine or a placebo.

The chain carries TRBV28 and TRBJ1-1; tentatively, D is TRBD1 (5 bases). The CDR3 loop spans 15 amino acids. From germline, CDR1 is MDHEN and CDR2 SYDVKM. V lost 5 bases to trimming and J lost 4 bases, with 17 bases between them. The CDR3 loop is CASSPWGQGSTEAFF. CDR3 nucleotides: TGTGCCAGCAGTCCCTGGGGCCAGGGTTCCACTGAAGCTTTCTTT. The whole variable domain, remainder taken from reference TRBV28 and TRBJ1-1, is DVKVTQSSRYLVKRTGEKVFLECVQDMDHENMFWYRQDPGLGLRLIYFSYDVKMKEKGDIPEGYSVSREKKERFSLILESASTNQTSMYLCASSPWGQGSTEAFFGQGTRLTVV.

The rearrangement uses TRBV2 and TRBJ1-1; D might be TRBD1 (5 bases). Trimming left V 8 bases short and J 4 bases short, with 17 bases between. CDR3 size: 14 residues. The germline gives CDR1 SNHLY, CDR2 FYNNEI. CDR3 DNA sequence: TGTGCCAGCGGAGGGGTACGACTGGGCACTGAAGCTTTCTTT. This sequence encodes CASGGVRLGTEAFF.

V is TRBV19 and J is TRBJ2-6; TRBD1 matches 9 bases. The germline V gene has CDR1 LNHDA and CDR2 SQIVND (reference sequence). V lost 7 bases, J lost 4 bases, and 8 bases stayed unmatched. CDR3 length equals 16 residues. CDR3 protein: CASNLGTGSGANVLTF. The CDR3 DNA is TGTGCCAGTAACCTCGGGACAGGGTCCGGGGCCAACGTCCTGACTTTC.

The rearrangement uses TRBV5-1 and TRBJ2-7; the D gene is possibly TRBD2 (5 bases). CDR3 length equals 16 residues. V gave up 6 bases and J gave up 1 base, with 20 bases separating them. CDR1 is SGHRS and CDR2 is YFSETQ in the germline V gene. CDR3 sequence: CASTKDGLLNSYEQYF. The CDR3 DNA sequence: TGCGCCAGCACCAAGGACGGACTTCTTAATTCCTACGAGCAGTACTTC.

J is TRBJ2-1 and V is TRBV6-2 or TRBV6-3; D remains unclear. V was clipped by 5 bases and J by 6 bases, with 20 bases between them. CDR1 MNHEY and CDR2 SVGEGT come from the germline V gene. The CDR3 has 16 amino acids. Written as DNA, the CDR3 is TGTGCCAGCAGTACTTATCCCCAAGGTTCATCCAATGAGCAGTTCTTC. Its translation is CASSTYPQGSSNEQFF.

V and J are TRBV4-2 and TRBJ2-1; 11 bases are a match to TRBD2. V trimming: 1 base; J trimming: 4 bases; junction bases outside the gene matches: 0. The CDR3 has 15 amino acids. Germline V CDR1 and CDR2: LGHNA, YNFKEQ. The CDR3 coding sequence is TGTGCCAGCAGCCAAGGGACTAGCGGGTACAATGAGCAGTTCTTC. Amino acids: CASSQGTSGYNEQFF.

The CDR3 DNA reads as TGTGCCAGCAGCCCTTCTAGGTCCAATGAGCAGTTCTTC. This encodes CASSPSRSNEQFF. The chain has TRBV7-3 and TRBJ2-1; the D is unclear. CDR1 is SGHTA, CDR2 FQGTGA, per germline. The CDR3 is made up of 13 amino acids. With 5 bases removed from V and 6 bases from J, the gap between germline ends came to 11 bases. Full variable domain (missing parts from reference TRBV7-3 and TRBJ2-1): GAGVSQTPSNKVTEKGKYVELRCDPISGHTALYWYRQSLGQGPEFLIYFQGTGAADDSGLPNDRFFAVRPEGSVSTLKIQRTERGDSAVYLCASSPSRSNEQFFGPGTRLTVL.

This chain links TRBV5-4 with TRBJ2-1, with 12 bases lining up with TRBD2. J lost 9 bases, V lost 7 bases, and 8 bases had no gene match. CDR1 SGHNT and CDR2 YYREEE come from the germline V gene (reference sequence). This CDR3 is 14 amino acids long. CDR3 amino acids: CASASSGGAGEQFF. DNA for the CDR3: TGTGCCAGCGCTTCTAGCGGGGGGGCAGGTGAGCAGTTCTTC.

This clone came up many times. The CDR3 coding sequence is TGTGCCAGCAGCTCCTTTGAAACGCAGTATTTT. Translated: CASSSFETQYF. The rearrangement joins TRBV7-9 to TRBJ2-3; D not certain. V was clipped by 4 bases and J by 9 bases, with 8 bases between them. The germline V gene has CDR1 SEHNR and CDR2 FQNEAQ (reference sequence). This CDR3 comprises 11 residues.

The DNA of the CDR3 is TGTGCCAGCAGCCAAACCGAGGGTTTCTATGGCTACACCTTC. The encoded protein is CASSQTEGFYGYTF. The chain is built from TRBV4-2 and TRBJ1-2, with D unresolved. The V and J ends lost 2 bases and 4 bases respectively, with 11 bases between them. CDR1 and CDR2 from the germline V gene are LGHNA and YNFKEQ. This CDR3 contains 14 residues.

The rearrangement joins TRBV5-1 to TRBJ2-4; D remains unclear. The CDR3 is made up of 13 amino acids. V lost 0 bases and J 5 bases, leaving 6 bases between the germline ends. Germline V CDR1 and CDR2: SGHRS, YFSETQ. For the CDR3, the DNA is TGCGCCAGCAGCTTGGGCACACAAAACATTCAGTACTTC. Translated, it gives CASSLGTQNIQYF.

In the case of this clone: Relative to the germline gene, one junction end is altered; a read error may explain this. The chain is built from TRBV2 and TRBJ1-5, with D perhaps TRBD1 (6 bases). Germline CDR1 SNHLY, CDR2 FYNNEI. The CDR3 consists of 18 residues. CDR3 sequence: CASREATGIGHSNQPQHF. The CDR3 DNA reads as TGTGCCAGCAGGGAAGCCACAGGGATCGGCCATAGCAATCAGCCCCAGCATTTT.

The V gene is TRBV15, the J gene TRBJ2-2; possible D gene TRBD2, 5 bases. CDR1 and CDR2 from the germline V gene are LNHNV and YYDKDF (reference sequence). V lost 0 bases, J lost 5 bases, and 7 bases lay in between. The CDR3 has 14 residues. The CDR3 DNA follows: TGTGCCACCAGCAGAGACCGCGGGACCGGGGAGCTGTTTTTT. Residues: CATSRDRGTGELFF. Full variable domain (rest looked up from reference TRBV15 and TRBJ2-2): DAMVIQNPRYQVTQFGKPVTLSCSQTLNHNVMYWYQQKSSQAPKLLFHYYDKDFNNEADTPDNFQSRRPNTSFCFLDIRSPGLGDTAMYLCATSRDRGTGELFFGEGSRLTVL.

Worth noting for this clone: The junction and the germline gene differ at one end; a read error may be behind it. DNA for the CDR3: TGTGCCAGCAGCGAGCAGGGAGGGAACTCTGGCTACACCTTC. Protein: CASSEQGGNSGYTF. The chain employs TRBV7-2 and TRBJ1-2; TRBD1 is a possible D gene (5 bases). Germline CDR1 is SGHTA and CDR2 is FQGNSA. CDR3 length equals 14 residues.

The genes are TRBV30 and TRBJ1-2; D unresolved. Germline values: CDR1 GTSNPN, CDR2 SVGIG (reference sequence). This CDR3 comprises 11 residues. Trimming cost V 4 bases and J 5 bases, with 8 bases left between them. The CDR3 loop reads CAWKPDYGYTF. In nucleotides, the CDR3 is TGTGCCTGGAAACCAGATTATGGCTACACCTTC.

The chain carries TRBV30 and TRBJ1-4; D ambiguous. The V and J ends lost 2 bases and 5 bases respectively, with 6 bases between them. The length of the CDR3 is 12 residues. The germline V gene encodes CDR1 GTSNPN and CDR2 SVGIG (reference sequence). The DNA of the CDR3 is TGTGCCTGGAGTTTTAGGAATGAAAAACTGTTTTTT. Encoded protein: CAWSFRNEKLFF.

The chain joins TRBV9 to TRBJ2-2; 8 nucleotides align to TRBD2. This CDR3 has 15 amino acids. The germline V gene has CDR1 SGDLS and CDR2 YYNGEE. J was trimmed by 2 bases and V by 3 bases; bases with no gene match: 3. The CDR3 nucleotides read TGTGCCAGCAGCGACTTAGCGGGAAACACCGGGGAGCTGTTTTTT. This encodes CASSDLAGNTGELFF. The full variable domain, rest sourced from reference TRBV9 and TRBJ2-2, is DSGVTQTPKHLITATGQRVTLRCSPRSGDLSVYWYQQSLDQGLQFLIQYYNGEERAKGNILERFSAQQFPDLHSELNLSSLELGDSALYFCASSDLAGNTGELFFGEGSRLTVL.

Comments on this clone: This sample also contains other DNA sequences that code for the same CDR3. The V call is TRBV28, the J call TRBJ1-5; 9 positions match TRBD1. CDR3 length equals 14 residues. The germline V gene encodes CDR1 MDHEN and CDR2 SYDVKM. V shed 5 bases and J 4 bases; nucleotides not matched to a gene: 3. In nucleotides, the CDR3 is TGTGCCAGCAGTGTGGGACAGGGAAATCAGCCCCAGCATTTT. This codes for CASSVGQGNQPQHF.

The CDR3 spells CASRIQGRETQYF. The CDR3 nucleotides are TGTGCCAGCAGAATACAGGGTCGGGAGACCCAGTACTTC. The chain couples TRBV6-5 to TRBJ2-5; D perhaps matches TRBD1 (6 bases). The CDR3 contains 13 residues. From germline, CDR1 is MNHEY and CDR2 SVGAGI. Trimming removed 6 bases from V and 5 bases from J, with 13 bases in between.

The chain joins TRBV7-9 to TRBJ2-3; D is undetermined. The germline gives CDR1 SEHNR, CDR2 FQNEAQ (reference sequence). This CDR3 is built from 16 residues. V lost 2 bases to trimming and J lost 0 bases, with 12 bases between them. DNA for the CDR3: TGTGCCAGCAGCTTATGGCATCTACTAAGCACAGATACGCAGTATTTT. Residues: CASSLWHLLSTDTQYF.

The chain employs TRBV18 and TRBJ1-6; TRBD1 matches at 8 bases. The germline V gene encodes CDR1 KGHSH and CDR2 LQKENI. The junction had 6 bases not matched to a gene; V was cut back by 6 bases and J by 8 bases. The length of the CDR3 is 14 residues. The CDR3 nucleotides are TGTGCCAGCTCCCGCTCGACAGGGGATTCACCCCTCCACTTT. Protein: CASSRSTGDSPLHF.

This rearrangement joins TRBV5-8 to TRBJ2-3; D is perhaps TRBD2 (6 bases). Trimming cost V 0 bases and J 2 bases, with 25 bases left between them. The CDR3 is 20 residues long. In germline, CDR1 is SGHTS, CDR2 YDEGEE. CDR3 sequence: CASSLGSLGPTSPITDTQYF. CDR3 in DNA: TGTGCCAGCAGCTTGGGATCGTTGGGCCCGACTAGTCCTATCACAGATACGCAGTATTTT. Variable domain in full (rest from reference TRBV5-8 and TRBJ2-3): EAGVTQSPTHLIKTRGQQATLRCSPISGHTSVYWYQQALGLGLQFLLWYDEGEERNRGNFPPRFSGRQFPNYSSELNVNALELEDSALYLCASSLGSLGPTSPITDTQYFGPGTRLTVL.

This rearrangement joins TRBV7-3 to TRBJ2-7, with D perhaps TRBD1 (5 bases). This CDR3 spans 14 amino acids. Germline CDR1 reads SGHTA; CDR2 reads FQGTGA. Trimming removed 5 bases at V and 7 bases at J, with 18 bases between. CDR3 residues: CASSPSGHPKEQYF. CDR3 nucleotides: TGTGCCAGCAGCCCTTCAGGACACCCTAAGGAGCAGTACTTC. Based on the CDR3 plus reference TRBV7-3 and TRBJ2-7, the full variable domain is GAGVSQTPSNKVTEKGKYVELRCDPISGHTALYWYRQSLGQGPEFLIYFQGTGAADDSGLPNDRFFAVRPEGSVSTLKIQRTERGDSAVYLCASSPSGHPKEQYFGPGTRLTVT.

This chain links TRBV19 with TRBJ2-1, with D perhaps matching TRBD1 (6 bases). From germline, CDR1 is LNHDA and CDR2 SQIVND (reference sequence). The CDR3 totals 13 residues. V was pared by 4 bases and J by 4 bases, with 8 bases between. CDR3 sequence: CASSKDSYNEQFF. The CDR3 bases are TGTGCCAGTAGTAAGGACAGTTACAATGAGCAGTTCTTC.

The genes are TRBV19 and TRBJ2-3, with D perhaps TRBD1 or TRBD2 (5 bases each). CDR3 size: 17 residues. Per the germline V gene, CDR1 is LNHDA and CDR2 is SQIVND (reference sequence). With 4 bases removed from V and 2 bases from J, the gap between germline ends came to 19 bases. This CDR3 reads CASSKAWGPRSTDTQYF. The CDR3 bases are TGTGCCAGTAGTAAGGCTTGGGGACCACGATCCACAGATACGCAGTATTTT.

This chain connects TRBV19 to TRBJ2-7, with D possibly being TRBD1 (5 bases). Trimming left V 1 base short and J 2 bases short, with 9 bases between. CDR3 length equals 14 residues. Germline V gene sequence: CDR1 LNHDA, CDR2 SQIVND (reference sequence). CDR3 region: CASSIGGRAYEQYF. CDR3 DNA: TGTGCCAGTAGTATAGGAGGCAGGGCCTACGAGCAGTACTTC.

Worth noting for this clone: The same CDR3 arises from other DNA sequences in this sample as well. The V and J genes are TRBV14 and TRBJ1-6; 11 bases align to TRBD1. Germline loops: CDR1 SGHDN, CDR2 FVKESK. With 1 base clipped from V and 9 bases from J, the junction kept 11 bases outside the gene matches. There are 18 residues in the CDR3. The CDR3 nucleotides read TGTGCCAGCAGCCAAGTGACGGGACAGGGGGTAGTTAGTTCACCCCTCCACTTT. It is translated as CASSQVTGQGVVSSPLHF.

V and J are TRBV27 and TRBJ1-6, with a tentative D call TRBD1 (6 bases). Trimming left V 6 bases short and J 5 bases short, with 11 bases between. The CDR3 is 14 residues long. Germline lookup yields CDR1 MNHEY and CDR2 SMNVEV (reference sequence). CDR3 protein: CASRQDSDNSPLHF. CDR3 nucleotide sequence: TGTGCCAGCAGACAGGACAGTGATAATTCACCCCTCCACTTT.

CDR3 nucleotide sequence: TGTGCCAGCAGTTACGAGGCGGGGGCCGCTCGGGAGCAGTACTTC. Amino acids: CASSYEAGAAREQYF. This chain links TRBV6-5 with TRBJ2-7; D is possibly TRBD2 (7 bases). Trimming stripped 2 bases from V and 7 bases from J, with 18 bases between. The CDR3 is made up of 15 amino acids. Germline lookup yields CDR1 MNHEY and CDR2 SVGAGI.

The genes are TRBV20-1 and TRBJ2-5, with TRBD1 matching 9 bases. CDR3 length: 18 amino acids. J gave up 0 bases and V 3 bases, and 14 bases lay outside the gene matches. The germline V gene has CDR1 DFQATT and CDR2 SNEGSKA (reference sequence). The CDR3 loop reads CSASKIVGTGIYQETQYF. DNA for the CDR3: TGCAGTGCTAGTAAAATCGTTGGGACAGGGATATACCAAGAGACCCAGTACTTC.

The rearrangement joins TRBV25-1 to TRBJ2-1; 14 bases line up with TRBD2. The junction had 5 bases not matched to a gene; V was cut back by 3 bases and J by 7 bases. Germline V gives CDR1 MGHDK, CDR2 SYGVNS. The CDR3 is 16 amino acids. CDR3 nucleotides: TGTGCCAGCAGTGAGACTAGCGGGGGGGCCTGGAATGAGCAGTTCTTC. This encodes CASSETSGGAWNEQFF.

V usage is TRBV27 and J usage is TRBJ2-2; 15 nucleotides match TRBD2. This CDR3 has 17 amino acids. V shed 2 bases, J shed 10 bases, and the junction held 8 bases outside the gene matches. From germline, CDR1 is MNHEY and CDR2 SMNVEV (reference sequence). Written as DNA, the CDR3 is TGTGCCAGCAGTTTAATAAGGACTAGCGGGGGGGTAGAGGAGCTGTTTTTT. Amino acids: CASSLIRTSGGVEELFF.